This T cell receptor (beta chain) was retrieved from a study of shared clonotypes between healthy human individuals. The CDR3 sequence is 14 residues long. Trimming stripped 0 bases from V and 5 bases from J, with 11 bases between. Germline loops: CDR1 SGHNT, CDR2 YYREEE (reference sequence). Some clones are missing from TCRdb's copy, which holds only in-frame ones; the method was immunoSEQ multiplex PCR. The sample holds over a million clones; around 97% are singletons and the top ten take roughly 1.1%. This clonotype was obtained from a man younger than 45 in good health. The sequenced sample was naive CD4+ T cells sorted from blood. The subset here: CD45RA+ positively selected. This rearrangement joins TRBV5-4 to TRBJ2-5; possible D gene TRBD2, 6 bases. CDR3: CASSLGIAAETQYF. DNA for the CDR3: TGTGCCAGCAGCTTGGGTATAGCGGCGGAGACCCAGTACTTC.